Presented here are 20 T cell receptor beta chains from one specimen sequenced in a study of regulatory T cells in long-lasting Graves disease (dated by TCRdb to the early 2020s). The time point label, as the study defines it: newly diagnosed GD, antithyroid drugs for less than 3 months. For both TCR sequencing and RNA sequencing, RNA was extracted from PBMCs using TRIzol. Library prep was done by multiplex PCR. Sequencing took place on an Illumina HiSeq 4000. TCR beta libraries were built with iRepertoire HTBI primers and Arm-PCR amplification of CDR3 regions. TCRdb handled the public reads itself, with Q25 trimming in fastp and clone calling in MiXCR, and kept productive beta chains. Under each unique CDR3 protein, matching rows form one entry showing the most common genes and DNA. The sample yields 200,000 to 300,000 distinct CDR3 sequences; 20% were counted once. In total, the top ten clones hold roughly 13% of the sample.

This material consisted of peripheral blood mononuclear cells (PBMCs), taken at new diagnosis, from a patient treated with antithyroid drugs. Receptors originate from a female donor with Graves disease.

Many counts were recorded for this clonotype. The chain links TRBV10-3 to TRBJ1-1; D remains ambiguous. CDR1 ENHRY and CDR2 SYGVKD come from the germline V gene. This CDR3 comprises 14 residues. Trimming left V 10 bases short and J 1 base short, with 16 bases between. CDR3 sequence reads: CATTLGGGNTEAFF. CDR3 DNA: TGTGCCACCACACTGGGCGGAGGGAACACTGAAGCTTTCTTT.

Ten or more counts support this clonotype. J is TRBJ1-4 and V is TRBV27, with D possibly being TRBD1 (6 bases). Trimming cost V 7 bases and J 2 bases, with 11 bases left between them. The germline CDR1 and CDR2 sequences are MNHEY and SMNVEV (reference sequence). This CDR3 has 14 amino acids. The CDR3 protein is CASTSDRTNEKLFF. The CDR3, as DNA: TGTGCCAGCACCTCAGACAGGACTAATGAAAAACTGTTTTTT.

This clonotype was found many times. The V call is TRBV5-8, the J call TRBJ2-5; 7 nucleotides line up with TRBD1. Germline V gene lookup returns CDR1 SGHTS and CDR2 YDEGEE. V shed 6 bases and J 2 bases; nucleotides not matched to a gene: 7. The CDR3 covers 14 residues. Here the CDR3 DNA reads TGTGCCAGCACCCTCGGGACAGTTCAAGAGACCCAGTACTTC. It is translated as CASTLGTVQETQYF.

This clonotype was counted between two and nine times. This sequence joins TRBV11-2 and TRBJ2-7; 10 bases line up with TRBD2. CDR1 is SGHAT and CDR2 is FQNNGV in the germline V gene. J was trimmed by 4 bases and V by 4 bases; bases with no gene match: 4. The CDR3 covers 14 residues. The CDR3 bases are TGTGCCAGCAGCTCGGGACTAGCGAAGTACGAGCAGTACTTC. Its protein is CASSSGLAKYEQYF.

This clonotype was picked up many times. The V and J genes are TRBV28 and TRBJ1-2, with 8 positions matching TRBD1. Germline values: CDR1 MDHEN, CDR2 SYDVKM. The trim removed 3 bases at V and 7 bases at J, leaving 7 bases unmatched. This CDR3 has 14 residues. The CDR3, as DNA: TGTGCCAGCAGTTTCGCGGACAGGGCCCTTGGCTACACCTTC. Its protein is CASSFADRALGYTF.

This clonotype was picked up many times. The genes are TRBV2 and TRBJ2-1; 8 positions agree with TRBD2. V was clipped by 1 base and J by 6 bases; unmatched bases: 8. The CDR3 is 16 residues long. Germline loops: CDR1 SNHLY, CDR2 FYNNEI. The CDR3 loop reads CASSEGYGLASNEQFF. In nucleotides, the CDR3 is TGTGCCAGCAGTGAAGGATACGGACTAGCCAGCAATGAGCAGTTCTTC.

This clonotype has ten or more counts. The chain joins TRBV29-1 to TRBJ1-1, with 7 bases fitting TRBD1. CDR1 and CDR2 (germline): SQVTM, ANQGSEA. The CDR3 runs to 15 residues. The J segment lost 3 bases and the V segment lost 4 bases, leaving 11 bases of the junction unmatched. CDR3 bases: TGCAGCGTTGTCGTCAGGGGGATAGGGGACACTGAAGCTTTCTTT. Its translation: CSVVVRGIGDTEAFF.

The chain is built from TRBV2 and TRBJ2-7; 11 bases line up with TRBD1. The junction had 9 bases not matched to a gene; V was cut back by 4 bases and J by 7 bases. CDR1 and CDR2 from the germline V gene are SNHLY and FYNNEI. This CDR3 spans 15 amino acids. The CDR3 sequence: CASSGPGQGGREQYF. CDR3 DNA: TGTGCCAGCAGTGGTCCGGGACAGGGGGGGAGGGAGCAGTACTTC.

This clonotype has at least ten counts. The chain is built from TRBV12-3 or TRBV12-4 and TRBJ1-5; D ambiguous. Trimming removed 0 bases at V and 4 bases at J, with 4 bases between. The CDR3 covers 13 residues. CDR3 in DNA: TGTGCCAGCAGTTTAGCAGAGAATCAGCCCCAGCATTTT. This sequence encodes CASSLAENQPQHF.

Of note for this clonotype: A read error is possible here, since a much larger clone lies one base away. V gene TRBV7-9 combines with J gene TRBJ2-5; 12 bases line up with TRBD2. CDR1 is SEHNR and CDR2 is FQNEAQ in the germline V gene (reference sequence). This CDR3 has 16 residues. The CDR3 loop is CASRLVSSGRGETQYF. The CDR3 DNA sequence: TGTGCCAGCAGGTTAGTCTCTAGCGGGAGGGGAGAGACCCAGTACTTC.

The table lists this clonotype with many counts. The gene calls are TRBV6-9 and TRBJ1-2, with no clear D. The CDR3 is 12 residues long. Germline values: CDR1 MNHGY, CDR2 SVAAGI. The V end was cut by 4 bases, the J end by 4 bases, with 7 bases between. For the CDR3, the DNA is TGTGCCAGCAGTTCCCCGAGCTATGGCTACACCTTC. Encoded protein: CASSSPSYGYTF.

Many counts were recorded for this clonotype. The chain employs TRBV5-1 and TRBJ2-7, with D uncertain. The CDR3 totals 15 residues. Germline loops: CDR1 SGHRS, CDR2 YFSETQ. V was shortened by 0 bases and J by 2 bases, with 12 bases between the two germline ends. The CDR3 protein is CASSLADPSTYEQYF. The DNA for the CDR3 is TGCGCCAGCAGCTTGGCCGACCCATCAACCTACGAGCAGTACTTC. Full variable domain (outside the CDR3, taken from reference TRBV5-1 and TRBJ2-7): KAGVTQTPRYLIKTRGQQVTLSCSPISGHRSVSWYQQTPGQGLQFLFEYFSETQRNKGNFPGRFSGRQFSNSRSEMNVSTLELGDSALYLCASSLADPSTYEQYFGPGTRLTVT.

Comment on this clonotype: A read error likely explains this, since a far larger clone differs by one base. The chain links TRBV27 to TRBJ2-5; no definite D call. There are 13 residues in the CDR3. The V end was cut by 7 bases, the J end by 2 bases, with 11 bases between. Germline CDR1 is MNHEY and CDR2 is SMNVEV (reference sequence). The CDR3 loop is CASNQTRQETQYF. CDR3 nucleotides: TGTGCCAGCAACCAAACCCGACAAGAGACCCAGTACTTC.

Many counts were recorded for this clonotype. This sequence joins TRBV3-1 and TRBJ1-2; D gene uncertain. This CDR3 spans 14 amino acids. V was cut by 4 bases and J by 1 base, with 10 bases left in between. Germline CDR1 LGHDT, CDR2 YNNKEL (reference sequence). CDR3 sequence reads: CASSPGSNNYGYTF. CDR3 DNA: TGTGCCAGCAGCCCTGGGTCCAATAACTATGGCTACACCTTC.

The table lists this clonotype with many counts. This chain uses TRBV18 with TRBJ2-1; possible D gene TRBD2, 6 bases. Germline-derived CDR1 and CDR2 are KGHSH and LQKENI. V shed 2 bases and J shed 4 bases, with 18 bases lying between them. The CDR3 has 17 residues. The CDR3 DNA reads TGTGCCAGCTCACCAGAGTTTGAGACTAGGCCATACAATGAGCAGTTCTTC. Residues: CASSPEFETRPYNEQFF.

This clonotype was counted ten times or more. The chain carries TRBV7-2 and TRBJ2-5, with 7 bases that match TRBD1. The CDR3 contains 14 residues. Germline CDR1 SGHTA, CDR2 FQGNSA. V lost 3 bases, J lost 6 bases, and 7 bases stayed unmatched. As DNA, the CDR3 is TGTGCCAGCAGCTTCCGGGACAGCAGGAAGACCCAGTACTTC. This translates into CASSFRDSRKTQYF.

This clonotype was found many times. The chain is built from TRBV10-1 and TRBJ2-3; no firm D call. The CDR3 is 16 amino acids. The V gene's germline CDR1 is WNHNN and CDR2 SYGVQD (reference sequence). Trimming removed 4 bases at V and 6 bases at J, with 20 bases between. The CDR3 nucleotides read TGCGCCAGCAGTGCATCCTCTGCTAGAGGACGGGATACGCAGTATTTT. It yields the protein CASSASSARGRDTQYF.

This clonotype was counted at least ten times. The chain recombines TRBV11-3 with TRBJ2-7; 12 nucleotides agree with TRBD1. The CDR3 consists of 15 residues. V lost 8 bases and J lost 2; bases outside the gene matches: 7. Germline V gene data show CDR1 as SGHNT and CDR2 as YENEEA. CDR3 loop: CASSPGTGGPYEQYF. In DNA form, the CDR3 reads TGTGCCAGCTCCCCCGGGACAGGGGGCCCCTACGAGCAGTACTTC.

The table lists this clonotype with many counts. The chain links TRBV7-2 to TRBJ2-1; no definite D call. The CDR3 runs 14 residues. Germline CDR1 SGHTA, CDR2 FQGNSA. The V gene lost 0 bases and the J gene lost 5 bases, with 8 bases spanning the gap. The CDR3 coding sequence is TGTGCCAGCAGCTTAGCTGCCGCCGACAATGAGCAGTTCTTC. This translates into CASSLAAADNEQFF.

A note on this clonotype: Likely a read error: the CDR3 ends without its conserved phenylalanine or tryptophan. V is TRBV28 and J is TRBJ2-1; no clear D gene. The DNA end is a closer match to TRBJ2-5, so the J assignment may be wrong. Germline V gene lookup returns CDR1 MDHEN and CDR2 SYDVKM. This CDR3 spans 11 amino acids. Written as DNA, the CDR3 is TGTGCCAGCAGTTGGGTGGAGACCCAGTACCTC. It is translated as CASSWVETQYL.